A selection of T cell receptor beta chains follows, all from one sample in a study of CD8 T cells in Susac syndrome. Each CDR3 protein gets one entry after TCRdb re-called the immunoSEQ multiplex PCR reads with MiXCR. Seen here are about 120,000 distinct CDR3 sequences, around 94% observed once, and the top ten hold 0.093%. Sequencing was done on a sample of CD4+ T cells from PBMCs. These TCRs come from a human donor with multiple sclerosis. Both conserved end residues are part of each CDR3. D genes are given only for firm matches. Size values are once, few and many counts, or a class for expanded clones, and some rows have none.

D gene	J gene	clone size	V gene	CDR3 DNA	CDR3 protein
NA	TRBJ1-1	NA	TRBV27	TGTGCCAGCAGTCAGGGGTGGGCAGGAAACACTGAAGCTTTCTTT	CASSQGWAGNTEAFF
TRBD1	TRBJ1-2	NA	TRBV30	TGTGCCTGGAGAGGACAAACAGGGGATGGCTACACCTTC	CAWRGQTGDGYTF
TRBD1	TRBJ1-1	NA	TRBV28	TGTGCCAGCAGTCAGACAGGGTTCGAGGATTTCTTT	CASSQTGFEDFF
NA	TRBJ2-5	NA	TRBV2	TGTGCCAGCTTTGTTTACCGGACTTCGCAAGAGACCCAGTACTTC	CASFVYRTSQETQYF
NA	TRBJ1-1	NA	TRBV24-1	TGTGCCACCAGTGATTCAGGGGCAGGGAACACTGAAGCTTTCTTT	CATSDSGAGNTEAFF
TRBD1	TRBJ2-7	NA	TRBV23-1	TGCGCCAGCAGTCATGGCTCGGGACAGATCATCTCCTACGAGCAGTACTTC	CASSHGSGQIISYEQYF
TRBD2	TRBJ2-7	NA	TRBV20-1	TGCAGTGCAACTCGCGGGGGGGCTGACTACGAGCAGTACTTC	CSATRGGADYEQYF
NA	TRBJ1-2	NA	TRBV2	TGTGCCAGCAGTGGGATAGGGCGGGGCTACACCTTC	CASSGIGRGYTF
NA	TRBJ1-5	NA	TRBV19	TGTGCCAGTAGTTGGGTACAGGGTATGAGCAATCAGCCCCAGCATTTT	CASSWVQGMSNQPQHF
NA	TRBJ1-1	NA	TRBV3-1	TGTGCCAGCAGCCAAGATGGGGGGGCGGCTGAAGCTTTCTTT	CASSQDGGAAEAFF
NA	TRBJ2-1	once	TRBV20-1	TGCAGTGCTAGAGATGGGGCAGCCCGAAGGGAGCAGTTCTTC	CSARDGAARREQFF
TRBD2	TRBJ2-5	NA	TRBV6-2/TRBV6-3	TGTGCCAGCAGAGGCCCGGGGGGGCAAGAGACCCAGTACTTC	CASRGPGGQETQYF
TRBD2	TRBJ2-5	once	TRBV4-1	TGCGCCAGCAGCCGGATGAGCGCCGGGACTAGCGCCCAAGAGACCCAGTACTTC	CASSRMSAGTSAQETQYF
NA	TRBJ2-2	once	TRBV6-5	TGTGCCAGCAGTTACGCTCCGGGCGACACCGGGGAGCTGTTTTTT	CASSYAPGDTGELFF
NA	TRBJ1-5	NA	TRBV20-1	TGCAGTGCTAGAGAGGGCCCCGAAAATCAGCCCCAGCATTTT	CSAREGPENQPQHF
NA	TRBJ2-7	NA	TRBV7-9	TGTGCCAGCAGCTTAACCGGGCGCGAGCAGTACTTC	CASSLTGREQYF
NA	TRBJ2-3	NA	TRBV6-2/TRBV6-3	TGTGCCAGCACGGACGGACCCCATAGCACAGATACGCAGTATTTT	CASTDGPHSTDTQYF
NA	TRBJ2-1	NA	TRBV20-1	TGCAGTGCTAGAGTGGGGTCAGGGGACTACAATGAGCAGTTCTTC	CSARVGSGDYNEQFF
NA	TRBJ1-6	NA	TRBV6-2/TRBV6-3	TGTGCCAGCAGTCTTTGGGACGGAGATTCACCCCTCCACTTT	CASSLWDGDSPLHF
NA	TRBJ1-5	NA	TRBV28	TGTGCCAGCAGGCTGCATGGTAGCAATCAGCCCCAGCATTTT	CASRLHGSNQPQHF
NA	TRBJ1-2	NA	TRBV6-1	TGTGCCAGCAGCGAACGGGACACTTCTAACTATGGCTACACCTTC	CASSERDTSNYGYTF
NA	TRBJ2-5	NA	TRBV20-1	TGCAGTGCTAGACTTCGCCGGGGCGGAATACAAGAGACCCAGTACTTC	CSARLRRGGIQETQYF
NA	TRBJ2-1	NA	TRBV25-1	TGTGCCAGCAGTGGAAGGGGCAATGAGCAGTTCTTC	CASSGRGNEQFF
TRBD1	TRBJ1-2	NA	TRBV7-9	TGTGCCAGCAGTATCGGGACAGGAACTAACTATGGCTACACCTTC	CASSIGTGTNYGYTF
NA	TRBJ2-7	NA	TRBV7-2	TGTGCCAGCAGCTTAAACCAGGGAGGAGACTACGAGCAGTACTTC	CASSLNQGGDYEQYF
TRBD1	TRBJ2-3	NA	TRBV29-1	TGCAGCAGCGGACAGGGAATCGATACGCAGTATTTT	CSSGQGIDTQYF